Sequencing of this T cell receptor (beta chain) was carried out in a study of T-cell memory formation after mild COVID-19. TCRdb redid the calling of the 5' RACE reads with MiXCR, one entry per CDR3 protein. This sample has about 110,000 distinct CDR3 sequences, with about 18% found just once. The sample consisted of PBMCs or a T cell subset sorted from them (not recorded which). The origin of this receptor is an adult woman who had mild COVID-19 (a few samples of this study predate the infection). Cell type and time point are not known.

The CDR3 DNA reads as TGCGCCAGCAGCTTGGAAGACTGGACTGAGCAGTTCTTC. This translates into CASSLEDWTEQFF. The rearrangement joins TRBV5-1 to TRBJ2-1; D ambiguous. CDR3 length: 13 residues. The V gene lost 0 bases and the J gene lost 9 bases, with 10 bases spanning the gap. Germline CDR1 and CDR2: SGHRS and YFSETQ.